The 5 T cell receptor beta chains below come from one sample, sequenced in a study of OX40 agonist ivuxolimab in advanced cancers. Sequencing used immunoSEQ multiplex PCR; TCRdb keeps in-frame clones, though not all of them. The repertoire holds about 50,000 clones, roughly 91% seen once, with roughly 5.2% in the top ten. This specimen was CD4+ or CD8+ T cells sorted from blood, taken in a trial of the OX40 agonist ivuxolimab. These receptors all stem from an adult with an advanced solid tumor such as melanoma, head and neck, liver or kidney cancer.

V and J are TRBV14 and TRBJ1-2; tentatively, D is TRBD1 (5 bases). CDR1 is SGHDN and CDR2 is FVKESK in the germline V gene. V lost 4 bases to trimming and J lost 0 bases, with 18 bases between them. CDR3 length: 17 residues. The CDR3 sequence: CASSRRDLPGANYGYTF. The DNA for the CDR3 is TGTGCCAGCAGCCGCAGGGACCTACCCGGAGCTAACTATGGCTACACCTTC. The full variable domain, its missing parts supplied by reference TRBV14 and TRBJ1-2, is EAGVTQFPSHSVIEKGQTVTLRCDPISGHDNLYWYRRVMGKEIKFLLHFVKESKQDESGMPNNRFLAERTGGTYSTLKVQPAELEDSGVYFCASSRRDLPGANYGYTFGSGTRLTVV.

The chain uses TRBV13 and TRBJ2-3, with 7 nucleotides matching TRBD2. The CDR3 contains 16 residues. CDR1 and CDR2 from the germline V gene are PRHDT and FYEKMQ (reference sequence). V trimming: 1 base; J trimming: 3 bases; junction bases outside the gene matches: 7. CDR3 protein: CASSLVPAGRTDTQYF. The DNA for the CDR3 is TGTGCCAGCAGCTTAGTTCCAGCGGGAAGGACAGATACGCAGTATTTT.

The chain carries TRBV4-1 and TRBJ2-5; 8 positions match TRBD2. Germline V gene sequence: CDR1 MGHRA, CDR2 YSYEKL. The length of the CDR3 is 16 residues. V was clipped by 3 bases and J by 2 bases; unmatched bases: 8. DNA of the CDR3: TGCGCCAGCAGCCACAAGCGGGGGCCACTTCAAGAGACCCAGTACTTC. It is translated as CASSHKRGPLQETQYF.

This chain links TRBV18 with TRBJ2-5; 7 bases fit TRBD1. Germline-derived CDR1 and CDR2 are KGHSH and LQKENI. The CDR3 has 15 amino acids. After removal of 4 bases from V and 1 base from J, the junction contained 6 bases not matched to a gene. The chain's CDR3 is CASSRQGQPQETQYF. The DNA for the CDR3 is TGTGCCAGCTCACGACAGGGACAGCCCCAAGAGACCCAGTACTTC.

V and J are TRBV9 and TRBJ2-3, with a possible D match to TRBD1 (5 bases). Per the germline V gene, CDR1 is SGDLS and CDR2 is YYNGEE. V was shortened by 4 bases and J by 0 bases, with 15 bases between the two germline ends. This CDR3 contains 16 residues. CDR3 residues: CASSPEYTGSTDTQYF. CDR3 coding DNA: TGTGCCAGCAGCCCAGAATATACAGGTAGCACAGATACGCAGTATTTT.